The rows below give T cell receptor beta chains drawn from one sample of a study of blood T cell repertoires in COVID-19. Sequencing used immunoSEQ multiplex PCR; TCRdb keeps in-frame clones, though not all of them. The sample holds 35,000 to 55,000 clones, around 87% seen once. What was sequenced was peripheral blood. These receptors originate from a man between 50 and 59 years old with active COVID-19. CDR3s include the opening cysteine and the closing phenylalanine or tryptophan.

v_gene,CDR3aa
TRBV6-5,CASRPGQVSSYEQYF
TRBV19,CASRTRDRVTNYGYTF
TRBV29-1,CSGRTEGFRDTQYF
TRBV28,CASSFQSTGQGSHF
TRBV5-1,CASSGWTNEKLFF
TRBV9,CASSVVRPGGSTGELFF
TRBV6-5,CASSRGTARETQYF
TRBV7-2,CASRRTSDDNEQFF
TRBV11-2,CASSFRTGGSGYTF
TRBV10-2,CASGTGGLKTQYF
TRBV30,CAWSTTFSNSPLHF
TRBV5-6,CASSAGFTRSTDTQYF
TRBV5-1,CASSYDFAYEQYF
TRBV6-5,CASSRRTGGLAEAFF
TRBV12-5,CASGGHALDSPLHF
TRBV6-5,CASRDFAAGAEKLFF
TRBV9,CASSPPDRPLVEQFF
TRBV3-1/TRBV3-2,CASSRTGNNSPLHF
TRBV7-3,CASSPHTRQSDEQYF
TRBV7-6,CASSLSATNEKLFF
TRBV19,CASSISGSGNQPQHF
TRBV6-5,CASRQSRGQGWGYTF
TRBV5-1,CASSRWGGDGTDTQYF
TRBV9,CASSPLGQGNSPLHF
TRBV3-1/TRBV3-2,CASSRDREAGELFF
TRBV18,CASSFRQGSLRAGANVLTF
TRBV2,CASNRETTEAFF
TRBV4-2,CASSPGGLGATQYF
TRBV3-1/TRBV3-2,CASSQRGPGDTQYF
TRBV5-1,CASSVQGLSYNEQFF
TRBV7-9,CASSPPGQGMHGYTF
TRBV19,CASSILAGDNEQFF
TRBV2,CASSTQGIGYTF
TRBV11-2,CASSVAGVAKNTEAFF
TRBV3-1/TRBV3-2,CASSQLSERGVSYNEQFF
TRBV11-2,CASSLSTLGFYEQYF
TRBV6-2/TRBV6-3,CASSGGQGADIQYF
TRBV11-2,CASSKSRDTYEQYF
TRBV5-1,CASSTGTSGGPSYNEQFF
TRBV19,CASTPRGHSQLGYTF
TRBV7-8,CASSPEQDQPQHF
TRBV4-1,CASSPQGAGKLFTEAFF
TRBV7-9,CASSLPASSYEQYF
TRBV11-2,CASSSGASGVGTQYF
TRBV9,CASSGTGQNSPLHF
TRBV5-1,CASSLDPGQRSYNEQFF
TRBV11-2,CASSSSSYGYTF
TRBV12-3/TRBV12-4,CASRRTGNEPQHF
TRBV28,CASSLLGGGTDTQYF
TRBV9,CASSVAVPSGGAETQYF
TRBV28,CASRPPGTRSPYEQYF
TRBV11-2,CASSRLQGSRDTQYF
TRBV28,CASSSQGVETQYF
TRBV18,CASSPLGETEAFF
TRBV5-1,CASSPLGGSYYEQYF
TRBV5-1,CASSREDYEQYF
TRBV5-1,CASSFSSYGYTF
TRBV7-3,CASSLLAFNEQFF